The 13 T cell receptor beta chains below were found in one sample sequenced in a study of control samples from healthy donors and cancer patients. The repertoire was sequenced with immunoSEQ multiplex PCR; TCRdb's copy has only in-frame clones and lacks some. The data show 130,000 to 150,000 clones, with 80% to 95% seen just once and about 5.8% held by the top ten. Sequencing was performed on blood. These receptors all come from a man younger than 30 in good health.

The chain has TRBV9 and TRBJ2-3; no firm D call. Germline values: CDR1 SGDLS, CDR2 YYNGEE. The V gene lost 0 bases and the J gene lost 5 bases, with 13 bases spanning the gap. The CDR3 length is 15 residues. CDR3 protein: CASSVEGKGRDTQYF. The CDR3 coding sequence is TGTGCCAGCAGCGTAGAAGGGAAAGGTAGAGATACGCAGTATTTT.

V usage is TRBV10-3 and J usage is TRBJ2-5; no definite D call. This CDR3 spans 14 amino acids. With 0 bases removed from V and 7 bases from J, the gap between germline ends came to 12 bases. Per germline, CDR1 ENHRY and CDR2 SYGVKD. The CDR3 reads CAISESVGITTQYF. CDR3 nucleotide sequence: TGTGCCATCAGTGAGTCGGTCGGCATAACGACCCAGTACTTC.

The rearrangement joins TRBV15 to TRBJ1-2; TRBD1 might be the D (6 bases). V dropped 3 bases and J dropped 4 bases, with 21 bases sitting between them. CDR1 is LNHNV, CDR2 YYDKDF, per germline (reference sequence). CDR3 size: 17 residues. CDR3 residues: CATSSPPGQLHIYGYTF. DNA of the CDR3: TGTGCCACCAGCAGCCCGCCAGGACAGCTTCATATCTATGGCTACACCTTC.

DNA for the CDR3: TGTGCCATCAGTGCCCCCTCGGACAGGGGGTCCTCTGGAAACACCATATATTTT. Encoded protein: CAISAPSDRGSSGNTIYF. The chain recombines TRBV10-3 with TRBJ1-3; 10 nucleotides line up with TRBD1. Germline V gene data show CDR1 as ENHRY and CDR2 as SYGVKD. This CDR3 has 18 residues. With V trimmed by 4 bases and J by 0 bases, 9 bases remained unmatched.

The chain employs TRBV19 and TRBJ1-5, with 8 bases lining up with TRBD1. J was trimmed by 2 bases and V by 6 bases; bases with no gene match: 9. The CDR3 is made up of 16 amino acids. Germline V gene sequence: CDR1 LNHDA, CDR2 SQIVND (reference sequence). Here the CDR3 DNA reads TGTGCCAGTAGATTACAGGGGGAGGTTCGCAATCAGCCCCAGCATTTT. Amino acid sequence: CASRLQGEVRNQPQHF.

The rearrangement joins TRBV19 to TRBJ2-7, with D perhaps matching TRBD2 (5 bases). The CDR3 is 13 residues long. V was clipped by 0 bases and J by 4 bases, with 7 bases between them. CDR1 and CDR2 from the germline V gene are LNHDA and SQIVND (reference sequence). The CDR3 sequence: CASSIETGYEQYF. CDR3 sequence (DNA): TGTGCCAGTAGTATAGAAACGGGGTACGAGCAGTACTTC.

V gene TRBV4-1 combines with J gene TRBJ2-5; D may be TRBD1 or TRBD2 (6 bases each). Germline loops: CDR1 MGHRA, CDR2 YSYEKL. The CDR3 totals 18 residues. Trimming left V 4 bases short and J 3 bases short, with 24 bases between. The CDR3 reads CASSPSGNTGEGEETQYF. CDR3 in DNA: TGCGCCAGCAGCCCGTCGGGAAATACGGGAGAGGGGGAAGAGACCCAGTACTTC.

The CDR3 sequence is CASSIGGVNEQFF. CDR3 in DNA: TGTGCCAGTAGTATAGGGGGTGTCAATGAGCAGTTCTTC. The chain combines TRBV19 with TRBJ2-1; no reliable D call. The length of the CDR3 is 13 residues. V gave up 1 base and J gave up 6 bases, with 7 bases separating them. Germline V gene sequence: CDR1 LNHDA, CDR2 SQIVND (reference sequence).

This clone was recorded once. The J gene is TRBJ1-4, the V gene TRBV19; D gene uncertain. The germline V gene encodes CDR1 LNHDA and CDR2 SQIVND (reference sequence). Trimming left V 3 bases short and J 8 bases short, with 16 bases between. This CDR3 is 15 amino acids long. DNA of the CDR3: TGTGCCAGTAGTATTACCCCTCCGGGAGGCGAAAAACTGTTTTTT. Its protein product is CASSITPPGGEKLFF.

V is TRBV27 and J is TRBJ2-1, with a weak D call TRBD2 (6 bases). CDR3 length: 13 residues. Trimming took 2 bases from V and 8 from J, leaving 10 bases between them. Germline CDR1 MNHEY, CDR2 SMNVEV (reference sequence). The CDR3 DNA is TGTGCCAGCAGTTTAGCGGGACGTGATGAGCAGTTCTTC. Amino acid sequence: CASSLAGRDEQFF.

The chain combines TRBV5-6 with TRBJ2-7, with a weak D call TRBD2 (5 bases). The V gene's germline CDR1 is SGHDT and CDR2 YYEEEE. The CDR3 has 13 amino acids. V was pared by 2 bases and J by 4 bases, with 10 bases between. The chain's CDR3 is CASSFGIKYEQYF. In nucleotides, the CDR3 is TGTGCCAGCAGCTTCGGGATCAAATACGAGCAGTACTTC.

This clone was recorded only once. The chain uses TRBV6-5 and TRBJ2-5, with 8 bases matching TRBD2. Germline V gene sequence: CDR1 MNHEY, CDR2 SVGAGI. There are 14 residues in the CDR3. V lost 7 bases and J lost 1; bases outside the gene matches: 5. CDR3 DNA: TGTGCCAGCACCGTAGCGGGGAGCCAAGAGACCCAGTACTTC. It encodes CASTVAGSQETQYF.

The chain has TRBV9 and TRBJ2-7, with 9 positions matching TRBD1. Germline assignment: CDR1 SGDLS and CDR2 YYNGEE. V shed 3 bases, J shed 5 bases, and the junction held 6 bases outside the gene matches. The CDR3 has 14 amino acids. CDR3 protein: CASSARDRANEQYF. As DNA, the CDR3 is TGTGCCAGCAGCGCCCGGGACAGGGCCAACGAGCAGTACTTC.